This section outlines one T cell receptor (beta chain) sequence together with its context. Adults of Caucasian background living in Nashville, Tennessee made up all donors. This sample stems from a study of shared clonotypes between healthy human individuals. Libraries were prepared by immunoSEQ multiplex PCR; TCRdb keeps only in-frame clonotypes and omits some of them. Of about 95,000 clones listed, roughly two thirds were seen once; the top ten hold 40% to 45%. The CDR3 is 14 residues long. Germline CDR1 LNHNV, CDR2 YYDKDF (reference sequence). The ends were cut back, 0 bases at V and 6 bases at J, with 11 bases in the middle.

The rearrangement joins TRBV15 to TRBJ1-2; perhaps TRBD1 as D (6 bases). Sequencing was carried out using memory CD8+ T cells sorted from blood. Subset: CD45RO+ cells pooled with CCR7-negative TemRA cells. The receptor was isolated from a man aged 30-40 years in good health. CDR3 region: CATSRDRRGDGYTF. Here the CDR3 DNA reads TGTGCCACCAGCAGAGATAGGAGGGGGGATGGCTACACCTTC. The full variable domain, in which reference TRBV15 and TRBJ1-2 provide the parts outside the CDR3, is DAMVIQNPRYQVTQFGKPVTLSCSQTLNHNVMYWYQQKSSQAPKLLFHYYDKDFNNEADTPDNFQSRRPNTSFCFLDIRSPGLGDTAMYLCATSRDRRGDGYTFGSGTRLTVV.